The clone carrying this T cell receptor beta chain has only one observation. Its specificity is not known. This entry belongs to a study of shared clonotypes between healthy human individuals. Findings and limits, study-wide: In general, naive subsets displayed greater estimated richness than memory subsets did.

Naive CD8 cells lacked CD45RO and underwent positive selection for CCR7, leaving out terminally differentiated effector memory CD45RA+ cells. Clones were read by immunoSEQ multiplex PCR, and TCRdb kept only the in-frame ones, dropping some. The sample has some 2,000,000 clones; approximately 95% are singletons. The origin of this receptor is a young man in good health. The source material was naive CD8+ T cells sorted from blood.

DNA for the CDR3: TGTGCCAGCAGTTCCTTGGGGGTCTACGAGCAGTACTTC. Translated, it gives CASSSLGVYEQYF. J is TRBJ2-7 and V is TRBV27; D tentatively reads TRBD1 or TRBD2 (5 bases each). The CDR3 consists of 13 residues. Trimming removed 4 bases from V and 3 bases from J, with 10 bases in between. CDR1 is MNHEY and CDR2 is SMNVEV in the germline V gene (reference sequence).